These 21 T cell receptor beta chains came from one sample sequenced in a study of T cell responses to AZD1222 COVID-19 vaccine (dated by TCRdb to the early 2020s). According to the study, the label for this sample's time point signals: about 28 days (+/-7) after the second vaccine dose. The receptor library was made with the immunoSEQ multiplex PCR assay. This is the immuneACCESS table as TCRdb keeps it, with only in-frame sequences that have V and J called. A part of the clones is gone; compared with another copy, unresolved V genes explain less than half, and the rest is unexplained. A total of over 150,000 clones appear in this sample, approximately 91% of them only once. The ten largest clonotypes hold under 4% of the sample. Sample: peripheral blood, taken 28 days after the second AZD1222 dose. The receptors come from an adult who received the AZD1222 COVID-19 vaccine.

In its sample, this clone was seen once. CDR3 nucleotides: TGTGCCAGCAGCGGACCCGGGACTAGGGTTTCGGCTGGGGCCGGGGAGCTGTTTTTT. Translating gives CASSGPGTRVSAGAGELFF. The rearrangement uses TRBV7-9 and TRBJ2-2, with TRBD2 identical over 8 bases. Germline V gene lookup returns CDR1 SEHNR and CDR2 FQNEAQ (reference sequence). This CDR3 comprises 19 residues. Trimming cost V 5 bases and J 6 bases; bases outside gene matches: 20.

This clone was picked up a small number of times. This chain joins TRBV4-2 and TRBJ1-4; the D is unclear. CDR3 length: 12 residues. CDR1 is LGHNA, CDR2 YNFKEQ, per germline. Trimming shortened V by 0 bases and J by 11 bases, and 7 bases separated the two germline ends. The CDR3 protein is CASSQDPRKLFF. CDR3 DNA sequence: TGTGCCAGCAGCCAAGATCCCCGTAAACTGTTTTTT.

This clone was recorded a few times. V usage is TRBV24-1 and J usage is TRBJ2-1; D is possibly TRBD1 or TRBD2 (5 bases each). The CDR3 length is 17 residues. The V gene's germline CDR1 is KGHDR and CDR2 SFDVKD. Trimming shortened V by 5 bases and J by 0 bases, and 16 bases separated the two germline ends. The CDR3 DNA reads as TGTGCCACCAGTGGCCAAGGGACGGCCTACTCCTACAATGAGCAGTTCTTC. It encodes CATSGQGTAYSYNEQFF.

The chain uses TRBV7-9 and TRBJ2-3, with D possibly TRBD2 on 6 matching bases. The length of the CDR3 is 14 residues. Per germline, CDR1 SEHNR and CDR2 FQNEAQ (reference sequence). The V end was cut by 11 bases, the J end by 0 bases, with 15 bases between. The chain's CDR3 is CAGRAGLSTDTQYF. The DNA for the CDR3 is TGTGCCGGAAGGGCGGGACTTAGCACAGATACGCAGTATTTT.

The V gene is TRBV5-4, the J gene TRBJ2-3; D may be TRBD2 (6 bases). The V gene lost 2 bases and the J gene lost 1 base, with 11 bases spanning the gap. The CDR3 extends over 15 amino acids. In germline, CDR1 is SGHNT, CDR2 YYREEE (reference sequence). CDR3 in amino acids: CASSLGTQRTDTQYF. For the CDR3, the DNA is TGTGCCAGCAGCTTAGGGACTCAACGCACAGATACGCAGTATTTT.

The chain employs TRBV6-6 and TRBJ2-5; D ambiguous. V lost 5 bases to trimming and J lost 2 bases, with 12 bases between them. Per germline, CDR1 MNHNY and CDR2 SVGAGI (reference sequence). The CDR3 extends over 14 amino acids. CDR3 in DNA: TGTGCCAGCAGTGGTGCACAGTCACAAGAGACCCAGTACTTC. Translation gives CASSGAQSQETQYF.

The chain joins TRBV27 to TRBJ2-1, with 9 bases matching TRBD2. Trimming cost V 8 bases and J 6 bases; bases outside gene matches: 5. The CDR3 consists of 13 residues. CDR1 is MNHEY, CDR2 SMNVEV, per germline (reference sequence). CDR3 coding DNA: TGTGCCAGCCGGGGACTAGCACCCAATGAGCAGTTCTTC. It yields the protein CASRGLAPNEQFF.

The chain links TRBV10-2 to TRBJ1-5; D is perhaps TRBD1 (5 bases). The length of the CDR3 is 13 residues. CDR1 is WSHSY, CDR2 SAAADI, per germline. V dropped 4 bases and J dropped 5 bases, with 9 bases sitting between them. CDR3 bases: TGCGCCAGCAGTGGGGGGGTCCATCAGCCCCAGCATTTT. This sequence encodes CASSGGVHQPQHF.

The V and J genes are TRBV10-3 and TRBJ2-1; no reliable D call. CDR1 is ENHRY, CDR2 SYGVKD, per germline. CDR3 length: 14 residues. V lost 3 bases, J lost 5 bases, and 11 bases lay in between. The CDR3 is CAISEKQPHNEQFF. CDR3 DNA sequence: TGTGCCATCAGTGAAAAACAGCCCCACAATGAGCAGTTCTTC.

This clone was recorded many times. This sequence joins TRBV21-1 and TRBJ2-1. TRBV21-1 is a pseudogene locus. CDR3 length: 15 residues. The CDR3 region is CASRQRGRSYNEQFF. DNA of the CDR3: TGTGCCAGCAGACAGAGAGGAAGGTCCTACAATGAGCAGTTCTTC.

V usage is TRBV25-1 and J usage is TRBJ1-3; 7 positions agree with TRBD1. V trimming: 3 bases; J trimming: 1 base; junction bases outside the gene matches: 6. CDR3 length equals 16 residues. Germline V gives CDR1 MGHDK, CDR2 SYGVNS. The CDR3 protein is CASSEAGGNSGNTIYF. The CDR3 DNA is TGTGCCAGCAGTGAGGCAGGGGGAAATTCTGGAAACACCATATATTTT.

The chain recombines TRBV7-2 with TRBJ2-1; TRBD2 matches 9 bases. Germline loops: CDR1 SGHTA, CDR2 FQGNSA. After removal of 0 bases from V and 6 bases from J, the junction contained 6 bases not matched to a gene. The CDR3 has 16 residues. Written as DNA, the CDR3 is TGTGCCAGCAGCTTAGCCCGGGGCGGGAGGGGCAATGAGCAGTTCTTC. Its protein product is CASSLARGGRGNEQFF. Together with reference TRBV7-2 and TRBJ2-1, the CDR3 gives the full variable domain: GAGVSQSPSNKVTEKGKDVELRCDPISGHTALYWYRQSLGQGLEFLIYFQGNSAPDKSGLPSDRFSAERTGGSVSTLTIQRTQQEDSAVYLCASSLARGGRGNEQFFGPGTRLTVL.

V usage is TRBV19 and J usage is TRBJ2-5; 10 bases line up with TRBD2. CDR3 size: 15 residues. V was pared by 6 bases and J by 2 bases, with 6 bases of the junction left unmatched. Germline CDR1 and CDR2: LNHDA and SQIVND (reference sequence). The CDR3 here is CASRGWTSGQETQYF. The CDR3, as DNA: TGTGCCAGTAGAGGATGGACTAGCGGACAAGAGACCCAGTACTTC.

The chain links TRBV29-1 to TRBJ1-3; no reliable D call. Germline V gene data show CDR1 as SQVTM and CDR2 as ANQGSEA. Trimming stripped 6 bases from V and 0 bases from J, with 12 bases between. This CDR3 has 14 residues. The CDR3 loop is CSVGTGPSGNTIYF. CDR3 in DNA: TGCAGCGTGGGAACCGGACCCTCTGGAAACACCATATATTTT. Full variable domain (outside the CDR3, taken from reference TRBV29-1 and TRBJ1-3): SAVISQKPSRDICQRGTSLTIQCQVDSQVTMMFWYRQQPGQSLTLIATANQGSEATYESGFVIDKFPISRPNLTFSTLTVSNMSPEDSSIYLCSVGTGPSGNTIYFGEGSWLTVV.

The chain employs TRBV10-3 and TRBJ1-5; D may be TRBD1 (5 bases). The ends were cut back, 6 bases at V and 0 bases at J, with 12 bases in the middle. The CDR3 extends over 15 amino acids. Germline-derived CDR1 and CDR2 are ENHRY and SYGVKD. CDR3 bases: TGTGCCATCAGAGGGACTTCCAATAGCAATCAGCCCCAGCATTTT. Its translation: CAIRGTSNSNQPQHF.

The genes are TRBV25-1 and TRBJ2-7; the match to TRBD2 covers 8 bases. The CDR3 is 14 amino acids. Germline V lookup: CDR1 MGHDK, CDR2 SYGVNS. Unmatched junction bases numbered 3, after V lost 3 bases and J lost 2 bases. CDR3 nucleotides: TGTGCCAGCAGTGACGCGGGACTAGCCTACGAGCAGTACTTC. This gives the protein CASSDAGLAYEQYF.

The CDR3 nucleotides are TGTGCCAGCAGTAGAGACAGGGCCACCGGGGAGCTGTTTTTT. It codes for CASSRDRATGELFF. The chain employs TRBV6-5 and TRBJ2-2, with 7 bases that match TRBD1. This CDR3 has 14 residues. Germline V gene lookup returns CDR1 MNHEY and CDR2 SVGAGI. The ends lost 5 bases at V and 4 bases at J; junction bases unmatched: 4.

The genes are TRBV7-6 and TRBJ2-7; tentative D call: TRBD1 (6 bases). The ends were cut back, 3 bases at V and 0 bases at J, with 12 bases in the middle. Germline loops: CDR1 SGHVS, CDR2 FNYEAQ. The CDR3 length is 15 residues. CDR3 sequence reads: CASSLRGIYSYEQYF. In DNA form, the CDR3 reads TGTGCCAGCAGCTTGAGGGGGATCTACTCCTACGAGCAGTACTTC.

The rearrangement links TRBV28 to TRBJ1-5; TRBD1 matches at 10 bases. This CDR3 is built from 15 residues. With 4 bases clipped from V and 6 bases from J, the junction kept 6 bases outside the gene matches. Germline CDR1 and CDR2: MDHEN and SYDVKM. The CDR3 region is CASSSAGTGAQPQHF. The DNA of the CDR3 is TGTGCCAGCAGTTCCGCCGGGACAGGGGCTCAGCCCCAGCATTTT.

The chain employs TRBV4-2 and TRBJ1-5; D ambiguous. This CDR3 spans 14 amino acids. CDR1 LGHNA and CDR2 YNFKEQ come from the germline V gene. V was trimmed by 4 bases and J by 3 bases, leaving 10 bases between them. CDR3 sequence reads: CASSRGGPNQPQHF. The DNA for the CDR3 is TGTGCCAGCAGCCGCGGAGGCCCCAATCAGCCCCAGCATTTT.

The gene calls are TRBV3-1 (or the pseudogene TRBV3-2) and TRBJ1-3, with D possibly being TRBD1 (6 bases). Between the trimmed V and J ends, which lost 4 bases and 4 bases, there was a span of 11 bases. This CDR3 is 14 amino acids long. Germline V gene data show CDR1 as LGHDT and CDR2 as YNNKEL (reference sequence). The CDR3 sequence: CASSRRGSGNTIYF. For the CDR3, the DNA is TGTGCCAGCAGCCGCAGGGGTTCCGGAAACACCATATATTTT.